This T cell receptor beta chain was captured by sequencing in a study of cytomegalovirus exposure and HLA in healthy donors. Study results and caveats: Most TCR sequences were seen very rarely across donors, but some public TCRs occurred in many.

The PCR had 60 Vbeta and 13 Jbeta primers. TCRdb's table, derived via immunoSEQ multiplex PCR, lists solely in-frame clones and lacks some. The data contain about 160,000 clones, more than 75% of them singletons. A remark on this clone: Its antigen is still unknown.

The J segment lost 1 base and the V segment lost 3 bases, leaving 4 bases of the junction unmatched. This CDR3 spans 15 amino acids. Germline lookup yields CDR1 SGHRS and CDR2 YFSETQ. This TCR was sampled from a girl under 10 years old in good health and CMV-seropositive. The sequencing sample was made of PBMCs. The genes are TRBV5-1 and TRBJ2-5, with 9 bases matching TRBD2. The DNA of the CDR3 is TGCGCCAGCAGCTCACTAGCGGGCACCCAAGAGACCCAGTACTTC. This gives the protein CASSSLAGTQETQYF.